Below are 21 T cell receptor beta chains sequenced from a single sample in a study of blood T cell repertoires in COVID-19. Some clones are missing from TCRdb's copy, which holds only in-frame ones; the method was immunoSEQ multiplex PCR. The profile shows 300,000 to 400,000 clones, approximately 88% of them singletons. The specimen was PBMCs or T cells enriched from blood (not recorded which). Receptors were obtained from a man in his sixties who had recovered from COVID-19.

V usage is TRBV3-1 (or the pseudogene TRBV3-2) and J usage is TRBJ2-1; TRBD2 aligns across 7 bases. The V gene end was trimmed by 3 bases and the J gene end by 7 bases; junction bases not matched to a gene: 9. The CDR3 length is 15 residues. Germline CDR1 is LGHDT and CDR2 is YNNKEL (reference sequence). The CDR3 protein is CASSQGRRELNEQFF. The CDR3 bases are TGTGCCAGCAGCCAGGGTCGGCGGGAGTTGAATGAGCAGTTCTTC.

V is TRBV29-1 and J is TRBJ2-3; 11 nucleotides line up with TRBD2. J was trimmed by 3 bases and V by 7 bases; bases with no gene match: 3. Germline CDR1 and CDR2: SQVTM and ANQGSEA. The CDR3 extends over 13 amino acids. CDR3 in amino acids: CSGRTSGTDTQYF. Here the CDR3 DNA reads TGCAGCGGTCGGACTAGCGGGACAGATACGCAGTATTTT.

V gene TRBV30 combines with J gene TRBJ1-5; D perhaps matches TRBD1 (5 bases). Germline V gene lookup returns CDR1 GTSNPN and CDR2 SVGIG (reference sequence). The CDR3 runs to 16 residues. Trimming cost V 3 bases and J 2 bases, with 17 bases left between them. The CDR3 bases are TGTGCCTGGAGATTCCCCGGGGGATTCGGCAATCAGCCCCAGCATTTT. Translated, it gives CAWRFPGGFGNQPQHF.

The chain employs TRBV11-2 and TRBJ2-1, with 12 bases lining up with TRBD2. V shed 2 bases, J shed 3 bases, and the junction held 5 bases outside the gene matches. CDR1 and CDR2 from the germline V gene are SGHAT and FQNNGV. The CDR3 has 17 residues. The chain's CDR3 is CASSLPSGRANYNEQFF. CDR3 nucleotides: TGTGCCAGCAGCTTACCTAGCGGGAGGGCCAACTACAATGAGCAGTTCTTC.

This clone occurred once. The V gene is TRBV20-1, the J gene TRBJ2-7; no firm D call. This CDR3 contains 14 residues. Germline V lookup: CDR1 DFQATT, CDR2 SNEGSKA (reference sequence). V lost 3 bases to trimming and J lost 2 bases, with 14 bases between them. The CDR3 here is CSASHLSHTYEQYF. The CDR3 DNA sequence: TGCAGTGCTAGTCATCTGTCACATACCTACGAGCAGTACTTC.

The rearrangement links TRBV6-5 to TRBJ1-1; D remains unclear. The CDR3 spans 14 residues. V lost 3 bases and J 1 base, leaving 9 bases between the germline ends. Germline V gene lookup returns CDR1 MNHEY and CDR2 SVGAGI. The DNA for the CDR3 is TGTGCCAGCAGTTATAAGGCAGGGAACACTGAAGCTTTCTTT. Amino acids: CASSYKAGNTEAFF.

CDR3 protein: CASSGRLAGSTDTQYF. The CDR3 DNA is TGTGCCAGCAGCGGACGACTAGCGGGGAGCACAGATACGCAGTATTTT. This chain connects TRBV9 to TRBJ2-3; 11 bases match TRBD2. The length of the CDR3 is 16 residues. V dropped 3 bases and J dropped 0; count of bases not matched to a gene: 3. The germline gives CDR1 SGDLS, CDR2 YYNGEE. Combining the CDR3 with reference TRBV9 and TRBJ2-3 gives the whole variable domain DSGVTQTPKHLITATGQRVTLRCSPRSGDLSVYWYQQSLDQGLQFLIQYYNGEERAKGNILERFSAQQFPDLHSELNLSSLELGDSALYFCASSGRLAGSTDTQYFGPGTRLTVL.

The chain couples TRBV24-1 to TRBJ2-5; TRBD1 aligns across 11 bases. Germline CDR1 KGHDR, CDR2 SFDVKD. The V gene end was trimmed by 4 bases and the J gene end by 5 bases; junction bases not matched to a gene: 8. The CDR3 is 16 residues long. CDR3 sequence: CATSDPGTGGGETQYF. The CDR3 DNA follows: TGTGCCACCAGTGACCCCGGGACAGGGGGAGGGGAGACCCAGTACTTC.

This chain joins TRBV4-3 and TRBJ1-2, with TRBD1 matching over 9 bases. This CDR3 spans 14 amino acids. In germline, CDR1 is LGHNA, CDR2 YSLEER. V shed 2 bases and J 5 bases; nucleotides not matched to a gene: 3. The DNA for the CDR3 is TGCGCCAGCAGCCAACCGGACAGGGGATATGGCTACACCTTC. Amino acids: CASSQPDRGYGYTF.

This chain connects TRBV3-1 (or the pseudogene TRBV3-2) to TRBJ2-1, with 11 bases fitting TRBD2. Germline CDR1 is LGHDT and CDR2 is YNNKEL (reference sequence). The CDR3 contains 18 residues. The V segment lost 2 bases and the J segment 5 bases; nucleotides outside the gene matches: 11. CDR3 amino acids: CASSQWGIAGGRDNEQFF. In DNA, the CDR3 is TGTGCCAGCAGCCAATGGGGGATAGCGGGAGGGAGGGACAATGAGCAGTTCTTC.

The CDR3 loop reads CASSSSTGLLTDTQYF. The CDR3 DNA follows: TGTGCCAGCAGCTCCAGTACGGGACTACTCACAGATACGCAGTATTTT. This chain joins TRBV11-2 and TRBJ2-3, with TRBD2 matching over 7 bases. In germline, CDR1 is SGHAT, CDR2 FQNNGV. Trimming at V came to 4 bases and at J to 2 bases, leaving 9 bases not matched to a gene. The CDR3 has 16 residues.

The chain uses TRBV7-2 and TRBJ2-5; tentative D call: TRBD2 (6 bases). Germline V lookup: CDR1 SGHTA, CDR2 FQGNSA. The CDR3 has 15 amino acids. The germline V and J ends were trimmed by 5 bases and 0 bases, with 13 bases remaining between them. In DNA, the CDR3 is TGTGCCAGCAGCCCCTTCGGGGGACACCAAGAGACCCAGTACTTC. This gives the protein CASSPFGGHQETQYF.

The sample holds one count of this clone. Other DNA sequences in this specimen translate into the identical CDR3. The CDR3 here is CASSPGLAYNEQFF. The CDR3 DNA sequence: TGTGCCAGCAGCCCGGGACTAGCGTACAATGAGCAGTTCTTC. The chain recombines TRBV7-2 with TRBJ2-1; TRBD2 matches at 10 bases. Trimming removed 5 bases from V and 4 bases from J; junction bases left unmatched: 2. The CDR3 spans 14 residues. Germline lookup yields CDR1 SGHTA and CDR2 FQGNSA.

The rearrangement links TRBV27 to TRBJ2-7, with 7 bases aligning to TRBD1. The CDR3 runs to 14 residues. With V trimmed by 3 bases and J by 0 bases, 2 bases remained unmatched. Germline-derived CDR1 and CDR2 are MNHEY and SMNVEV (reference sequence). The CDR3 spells CASSFRDSSYEQYF. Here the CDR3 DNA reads TGTGCCAGCAGTTTTAGGGACAGCTCCTACGAGCAGTACTTC.

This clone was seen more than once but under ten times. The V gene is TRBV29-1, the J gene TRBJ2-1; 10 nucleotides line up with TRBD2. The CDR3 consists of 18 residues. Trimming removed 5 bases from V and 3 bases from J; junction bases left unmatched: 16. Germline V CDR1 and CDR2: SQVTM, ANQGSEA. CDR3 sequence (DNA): TGCAGCGTTAGAAAAGGAGGGTCTAGCGGGAGTGGCTACAATGAGCAGTTCTTC. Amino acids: CSVRKGGSSGSGYNEQFF.

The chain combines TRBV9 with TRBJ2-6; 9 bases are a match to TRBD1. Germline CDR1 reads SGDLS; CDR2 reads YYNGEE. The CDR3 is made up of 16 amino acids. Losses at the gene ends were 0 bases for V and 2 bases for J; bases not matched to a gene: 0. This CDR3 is CASSVGQGAGANVLTF. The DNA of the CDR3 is TGTGCCAGCAGCGTAGGACAGGGGGCTGGGGCCAACGTCCTGACTTTC.

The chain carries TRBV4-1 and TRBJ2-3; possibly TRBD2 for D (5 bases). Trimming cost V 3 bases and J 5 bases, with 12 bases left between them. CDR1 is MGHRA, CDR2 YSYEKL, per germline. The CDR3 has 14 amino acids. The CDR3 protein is CASSHQEEGDTQYF. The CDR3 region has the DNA TGCGCCAGCAGCCATCAAGAAGAGGGAGATACGCAGTATTTT.

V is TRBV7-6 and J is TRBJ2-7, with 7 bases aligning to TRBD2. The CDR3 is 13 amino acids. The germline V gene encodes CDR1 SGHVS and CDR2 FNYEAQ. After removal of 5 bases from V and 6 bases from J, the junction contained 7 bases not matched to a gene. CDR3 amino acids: CASSTPGGSEQYF. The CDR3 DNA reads TGTGCCAGCAGCACTCCCGGGGGGAGCGAGCAGTACTTC.

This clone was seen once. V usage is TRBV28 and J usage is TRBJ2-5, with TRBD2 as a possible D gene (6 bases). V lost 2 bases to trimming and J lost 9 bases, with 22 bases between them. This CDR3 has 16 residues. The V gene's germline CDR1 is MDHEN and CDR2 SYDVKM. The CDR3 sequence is CASSLGSAAGFGAQYF. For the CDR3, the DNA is TGTGCCAGCAGTTTAGGGAGCGCCGCGGGGTTTGGGGCCCAGTACTTC. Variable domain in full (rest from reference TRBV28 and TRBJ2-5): DVKVTQSSRYLVKRTGEKVFLECVQDMDHENMFWYRQDPGLGLRLIYFSYDVKMKEKGDIPEGYSVSREKKERFSLILESASTNQTSMYLCASSLGSAAGFGAQYFGPGTRLLVL.

The CDR3 DNA reads as TGTGCCAGCAGCTTGCCGACGGAAACTATATATGGCTACACCTTC. It is translated as CASSLPTETIYGYTF. The chain joins TRBV7-2 to TRBJ1-2; D is undetermined. The ends were cut back, 3 bases at V and 5 bases at J, with 16 bases in the middle. This CDR3 comprises 15 residues. Looked up from germline, CDR1 is SGHTA and CDR2 is FQGNSA.

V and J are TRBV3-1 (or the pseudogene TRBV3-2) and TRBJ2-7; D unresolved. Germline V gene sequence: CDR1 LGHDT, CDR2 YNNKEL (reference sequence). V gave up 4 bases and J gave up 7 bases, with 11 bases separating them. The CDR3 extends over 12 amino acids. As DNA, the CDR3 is TGTGCCAGCAGCCGCCTGCAGGCTGAGCAGTACTTC. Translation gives CASSRLQAEQYF.